These 21 T cell receptor beta chains came from one sample sequenced in a study of shared clonotypes between healthy human individuals. Some clones are missing from TCRdb's copy, which holds only in-frame ones; the method was immunoSEQ multiplex PCR. The sample shows about 460,000 clones, 70% to 80% of them seen only once. Sequenced input: PBMCs. These receptors came from a middle-aged woman in good health. Some clones in this sample may be carry-over from other donors' samples.

In regard to this clone: A far larger clone is one base from this, pointing to a likely read error. The genes are TRBV28 and TRBJ2-7, with TRBD2 as a possible D gene (7 bases). The CDR3 contains 17 residues. The V gene's germline CDR1 is MDHEN and CDR2 SYDVKM. V lost 6 bases, J lost 3 bases, and 24 bases lay in between. In nucleotides, the CDR3 is TGTGCCAGCAGCCAACAGGGACTACTCACGAGGGTCTACGAGCAGTACTTC. This translates into CASSQQGLLTRVYEQYF.

The V call is TRBV5-4, the J call TRBJ2-1; 11 positions agree with TRBD2. Trimming took 4 bases from V and 5 from J; bases not matched to a gene: 8. CDR3 size: 16 residues. CDR1 is SGHNT, CDR2 YYREEE, per germline (reference sequence). The DNA for the CDR3 is TGTGCCAGCAGCACCTATAGCGGGAGGGGCAACAATGAGCAGTTCTTC. This encodes CASSTYSGRGNNEQFF.

A single count supports this clone. V usage is TRBV5-5 and J usage is TRBJ2-1; D is undetermined. Trimming shortened V by 7 bases and J by 7 bases, and 21 bases separated the two germline ends. The CDR3 spans 15 residues. Germline V gives CDR1 SGHKS, CDR2 YYEKEE (reference sequence). The CDR3 here is CASVAPPGDQNEQFF. CDR3 DNA: TGTGCCAGCGTTGCTCCACCGGGCGACCAAAATGAGCAGTTCTTC.

The chain links TRBV5-6 to TRBJ2-3; D is tentatively TRBD1 or TRBD2 (5 bases each). Germline lookup yields CDR1 SGHDT and CDR2 YYEEEE. V was trimmed by 5 bases and J by 2 bases, leaving 12 bases between them. The CDR3 loop spans 14 amino acids. CDR3 residues: CASSPGPNTDTQYF. CDR3 nucleotide sequence: TGTGCCAGCAGTCCGGGACCGAACACAGATACGCAGTATTTT.

The chain links TRBV7-2 to TRBJ2-7, with TRBD1 identical over 8 bases. The CDR3 is made up of 13 amino acids. Losses at the gene ends were 8 bases for V and 4 bases for J; bases not matched to a gene: 7. CDR1 is SGHTA, CDR2 FQGNSA, per germline. The CDR3 nucleotides read TGTGCCAGCGGAAGGACAGGGCGGTACGAGCAGTACTTC. This gives the protein CASGRTGRYEQYF.

The chain is built from TRBV6-1 and TRBJ2-7, with 9 bases fitting TRBD1. The ends lost 8 bases at V and 7 bases at J; junction bases unmatched: 15. The CDR3 totals 15 residues. Germline lookup yields CDR1 MNHNS and CDR2 SASEGT. The CDR3 reads CASENTGGNPEEQYF. Here the CDR3 DNA reads TGTGCCAGCGAAAATACAGGGGGCAATCCTGAAGAGCAGTACTTC.

The CDR3 here is CASSQSRGGRTYEQYF. CDR3 bases: TGTGCCAGCAGCCAATCAAGGGGTGGGAGGACCTACGAGCAGTACTTC. The rearrangement uses TRBV4-2 and TRBJ2-7, with D perhaps TRBD2 (6 bases). This CDR3 contains 16 residues. Trimming took off 2 bases at V and 2 bases at J, with 16 bases between the two ends. Looked up from germline, CDR1 is LGHNA and CDR2 is YNFKEQ.

The V and J genes are TRBV11-2 and TRBJ2-1, with 8 bases aligning to TRBD2. The CDR3 runs 15 residues. The V gene end was trimmed by 0 bases and the J gene end by 9 bases; junction bases not matched to a gene: 7. Germline CDR1 reads SGHAT; CDR2 reads FQNNGV. This CDR3 is CASSLDLVAGIEQFF. CDR3 coding DNA: TGTGCCAGCAGCTTAGATTTAGTAGCGGGAATTGAGCAGTTCTTC.

The chain combines TRBV4-1 with TRBJ1-2, with D possibly TRBD1 on 6 matching bases. Germline CDR1 is MGHRA and CDR2 is YSYEKL. Trimming took 6 bases from V and 5 from J, leaving 13 bases between them. CDR3 length: 13 residues. CDR3 sequence (DNA): TGCGCCAGCAGGCCCGGGACACTATATGGCTACACCTTC. This gives the protein CASRPGTLYGYTF.

The V call is TRBV5-1, the J call TRBJ2-7; D might be TRBD2 (5 bases). This CDR3 has 15 residues. Germline-derived CDR1 and CDR2 are SGHRS and YFSETQ. Trimming took 0 bases from V and 1 from J, leaving 11 bases between them. The CDR3 bases are TGCGCCAGCAGCTTGGGAGGGAGTGGGTCCTACGAGCAGTACTTC. Amino acids: CASSLGGSGSYEQYF.

This chain connects TRBV7-3 to TRBJ2-5; D may be TRBD2 (7 bases). TRBJ2-7 explains the end of the DNA better; the J call may be wrong. From germline, CDR1 is SGHTA and CDR2 FQGTGA. The CDR3 totals 16 residues. CDR3 DNA sequence: TGTGCCAGCAGCCCAGGATGGGAGGGGACATCCTACGAGCAGTACTTC. Its protein is CASSPGWEGTSYEQYF.

The chain uses TRBV25-1 and TRBJ2-3; tentative D call: TRBD1 (7 bases). Trimming pared 1 base from V and 5 bases from J, leaving 16 bases between. This CDR3 contains 16 residues. Germline V gene sequence: CDR1 MGHDK, CDR2 SYGVNS. The DNA of the CDR3 is TGTGCCAGCAGTGAATCGGCAGGGGGAGGTTTAGATACGCAGTATTTT. It yields the protein CASSESAGGGLDTQYF.

This chain joins TRBV28 and TRBJ1-2, with D possibly TRBD1 on 6 matching bases. Trimming cost V 5 bases and J 0 bases, with 16 bases left between them. Germline values: CDR1 MDHEN, CDR2 SYDVKM. The CDR3 has 16 amino acids. This CDR3 is CASSRGTQGTNYGYTF. CDR3 DNA sequence: TGTGCCAGCAGTAGGGGTACACAGGGCACTAACTATGGCTACACCTTC.

To note about this clone: Other DNA sequences within the sample encode an identical CDR3. The chain joins TRBV19 to TRBJ2-1, with a tentative D call TRBD2 (5 bases). CDR3 length equals 15 residues. V shed 3 bases and J shed 2 bases, with 11 bases lying between them. In germline, CDR1 is LNHDA, CDR2 SQIVND (reference sequence). The CDR3 loop reads CASSISGLAYNEQFF. CDR3 coding DNA: TGTGCCAGTAGTATCTCGGGATTAGCCTACAATGAGCAGTTCTTC.

The gene calls are TRBV6-5 and TRBJ2-7; perhaps TRBD1 as D (5 bases). Trimming shortened V by 6 bases and J by 1 base, and 13 bases separated the two germline ends. In germline, CDR1 is MNHEY, CDR2 SVGAGI. The CDR3 is 14 residues long. As DNA, the CDR3 is TGTGCCAGCAGACAGGATATCGGGTCCTACGAGCAGTACTTC. It translates to CASRQDIGSYEQYF.

The chain is built from TRBV11-2 and TRBJ2-1, with D possibly matching TRBD2 (5 bases). Germline CDR1 is SGHAT and CDR2 is FQNNGV. The CDR3 sequence is 14 residues long. V was cut by 2 bases and J by 10 bases, with 15 bases left in between. CDR3 DNA: TGTGCCAGCAGCTTAATTAGGTCGTCGGGAGAGCAGTTCTTC. Its translation is CASSLIRSSGEQFF.

Note on this clone: A read error may explain this, as a much larger clone is one base away. This sequence joins TRBV7-9 and TRBJ1-1, with TRBD1 as a possible D gene (5 bases). The CDR3 extends over 13 amino acids. V lost 5 bases and J lost 1, with 8 bases in between. CDR1 is SEHNR, CDR2 FQNEAQ, per germline (reference sequence). The CDR3 DNA reads as TGTGCCAGCAGCCAAGGGGCGAACACTGAAGCTTTCTTT. Protein sequence: CASSQGANTEAFF.

This clone was counted only a few times. This rearrangement joins TRBV6-5 to TRBJ2-1, with 13 bases matching TRBD2. Per the germline V gene, CDR1 is MNHEY and CDR2 is SVGAGI. The trim removed 5 bases at V and 9 bases at J, leaving 7 bases unmatched. The CDR3 runs to 15 residues. The CDR3 sequence is CASSPGTSGIAEQFF. The CDR3 DNA follows: TGTGCCAGCAGTCCGGGGACTAGCGGGATTGCTGAGCAGTTCTTC.

The chain joins TRBV27 to TRBJ2-1; 8 bases line up with TRBD2. The CDR3 has 15 amino acids. V was pared by 0 bases and J by 8 bases, with 6 bases of the junction left unmatched. Germline V gene lookup returns CDR1 MNHEY and CDR2 SMNVEV (reference sequence). The CDR3 sequence: CASSLSSSGFYEQFF. The CDR3 DNA sequence: TGTGCCAGCAGTTTATCGTCTAGCGGGTTCTATGAGCAGTTCTTC.

The chain links TRBV10-1 to TRBJ2-3, with D unclear. Germline-derived CDR1 and CDR2 are WNHNN and SYGVQD (reference sequence). The CDR3 consists of 14 residues. Trimming took off 1 base at V and 2 bases at J, with 7 bases between the two ends. CDR3: CASSEFATTDTQYF. The CDR3 DNA is TGCGCCAGCAGTGAGTTCGCCACCACAGATACGCAGTATTTT.

The rearrangement uses TRBV2 and TRBJ2-3; D could derive from TRBD1 or TRBD2 (5 bases each). The CDR3 has 15 amino acids. Germline V gene sequence: CDR1 SNHLY, CDR2 FYNNEI. The ends were cut back, 9 bases at V and 0 bases at J, with 16 bases in the middle. The CDR3 region has the DNA TGTGCCAGGACCGAAACCGGGGCTAGCACAGATACGCAGTATTTT. This gives the protein CARTETGASTDTQYF. Together with reference TRBV2 and TRBJ2-3, the CDR3 gives the full variable domain: EPEVTQTPSHQVTQMGQEVILRCVPISNHLYFYWYRQILGQKVEFLVSFYNNEISEKSEIFDDQFSVERPDGSNFTLKIRSTKLEDSAMYFCARTETGASTDTQYFGPGTRLTVL.